These 5 T cell receptor beta chains came from one sample sequenced in a study of radiotherapy plus CTLA-4 blockade in lung cancer. Assay: immunoSEQ multiplex PCR; the TCRdb copy retains only in-frame clones and omits some. The top ten hold roughly a tenth of the sample, which has approximately 80,000 clones, 70% to 80% seen once. Specimen: peripheral blood, collected from a patient treated with radiotherapy plus ipilimumab. These receptors all stem from a human donor with non-small cell lung cancer whose response to radiotherapy plus ipilimumab could not be evaluated.

This chain links TRBV9 with TRBJ2-2; D may be TRBD1 (5 bases). Germline V lookup: CDR1 SGDLS, CDR2 YYNGEE. The V and J ends lost 5 bases and 4 bases respectively, with 15 bases between them. This CDR3 has 15 amino acids. The CDR3 here is CASSFRGSSTGELFF. CDR3 nucleotides: TGTGCCAGCAGTTTTAGGGGCAGCTCCACCGGGGAGCTGTTTTTT. The full variable domain, with the rest looked up from reference TRBV9 and TRBJ2-2, is DSGVTQTPKHLITATGQRVTLRCSPRSGDLSVYWYQQSLDQGLQFLIQYYNGEERAKGNILERFSAQQFPDLHSELNLSSLELGDSALYFCASSFRGSSTGELFFGEGSRLTVL.

V usage is TRBV5-4 and J usage is TRBJ1-2, with no clear D. Germline V CDR1 and CDR2: SGHNT, YYREEE (reference sequence). CDR3 length: 13 amino acids. Trimming cost V 0 bases and J 4 bases, with 7 bases left between them. The CDR3 is CASSLGGSYGYTF. In nucleotides, the CDR3 is TGTGCCAGCAGCTTGGGCGGGTCCTATGGCTACACCTTC.

The genes are TRBV2 and TRBJ1-1; 7 bases line up with TRBD1. The germline gives CDR1 SNHLY, CDR2 FYNNEI. The CDR3 has 13 amino acids. Losses at the gene ends were 6 bases for V and 1 base for J; bases not matched to a gene: 2. CDR3 nucleotides: TGTGCCAGCAGGGGACAGCCGAACACTGAAGCTTTCTTT. This encodes CASRGQPNTEAFF.

The rearrangement uses TRBV2 and TRBJ2-1, with 13 bases identical to TRBD2. J was trimmed by 10 bases and V by 8 bases; bases with no gene match: 8. Germline assignment: CDR1 SNHLY and CDR2 FYNNEI. The CDR3 totals 14 residues. The CDR3 sequence is CASELAGGVGEQFF. Written as DNA, the CDR3 is TGTGCCAGCGAACTAGCGGGAGGGGTGGGAGAGCAGTTCTTC.

This clone has only a few counts. This chain's CDR3 is CASSTREGPLDREQFF. The CDR3 DNA is TGTGCCAGCAGCACGAGGGAGGGGCCGCTAGATCGGGAGCAGTTCTTC. The rearrangement uses TRBV5-4 and TRBJ2-1; 7 nucleotides align to TRBD2. CDR3 length: 16 amino acids. Unmatched junction bases numbered 17, after V lost 4 bases and J lost 10 bases. Germline V gene sequence: CDR1 SGHNT, CDR2 YYREEE (reference sequence).